This T cell receptor (beta chain) was recorded in a study of T-cell memory formation after mild COVID-19. Regarding the study as a whole: Day 15 to 85 contractors were CD4/CD8 balanced; later expanders leaned CD4+. Memory sampled before infection contained some responding clones, suggesting cross-reactive memory joined. Nothing confirmed that second-wave clones peaking on day 37 were specific for SARS-CoV-2.

Germline CDR1 reads KGHDR; CDR2 reads SFDVKD. Losses at the gene ends were 7 bases for V and 2 bases for J; bases not matched to a gene: 7. The CDR3 extends over 17 amino acids. This clonotype has more than one count but fewer than ten. The antigen is undetermined. TCRdb re-called the 5' RACE reads through MiXCR, storing one row per CDR3 protein. The data show about 430,000 distinct CDR3 sequences, approximately 24% seen once. What was sequenced was PBMCs or a T cell subset sorted from them (not recorded which). The receptor's source is an adult woman who had mild COVID-19 (a few samples of this study predate the infection). Cell type and time point are not known. V usage is TRBV24-1 and J usage is TRBJ2-3; 14 bases line up with TRBD2. For the CDR3, the DNA is TGTGCCACCAGGGGGACTAGCGGGAGCCGGGACACAGATACGCAGTATTTT. It codes for CATRGTSGSRDTDTQYF.